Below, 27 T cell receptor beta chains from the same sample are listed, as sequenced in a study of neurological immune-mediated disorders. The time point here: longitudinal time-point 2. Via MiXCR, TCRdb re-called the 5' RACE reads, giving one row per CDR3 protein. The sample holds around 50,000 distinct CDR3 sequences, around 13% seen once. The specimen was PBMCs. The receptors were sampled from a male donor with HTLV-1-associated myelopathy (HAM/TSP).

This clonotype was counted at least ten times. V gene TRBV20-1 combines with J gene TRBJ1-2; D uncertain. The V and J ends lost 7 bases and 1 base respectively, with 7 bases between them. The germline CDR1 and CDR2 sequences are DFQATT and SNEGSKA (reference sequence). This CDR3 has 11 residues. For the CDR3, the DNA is TGCAGTGTTATCCATAACTATGGCTACACCTTC. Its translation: CSVIHNYGYTF.

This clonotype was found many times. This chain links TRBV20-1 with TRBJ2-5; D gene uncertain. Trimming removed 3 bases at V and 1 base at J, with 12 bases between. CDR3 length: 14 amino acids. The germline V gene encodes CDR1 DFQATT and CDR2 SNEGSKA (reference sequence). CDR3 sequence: CSASPSPAQETQYF. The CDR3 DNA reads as TGCAGTGCTAGCCCATCTCCGGCCCAAGAGACCCAGTACTTC.

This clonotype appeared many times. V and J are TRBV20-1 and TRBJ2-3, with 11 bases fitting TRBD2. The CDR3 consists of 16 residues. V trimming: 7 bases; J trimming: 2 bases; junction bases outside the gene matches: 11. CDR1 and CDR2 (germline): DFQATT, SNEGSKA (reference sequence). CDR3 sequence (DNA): TGCAGTGTCGATTTAGCGGGGGGGCCAGACACAGATACGCAGTATTTT. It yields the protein CSVDLAGGPDTDTQYF.

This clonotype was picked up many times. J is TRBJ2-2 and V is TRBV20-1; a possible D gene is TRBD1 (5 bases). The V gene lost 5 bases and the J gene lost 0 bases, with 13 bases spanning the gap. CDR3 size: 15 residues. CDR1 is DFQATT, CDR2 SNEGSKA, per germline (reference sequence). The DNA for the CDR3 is TGCAGTGCTCATGACAGCCGCGCGAACACCGGGGAGCTGTTTTTT. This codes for CSAHDSRANTGELFF.

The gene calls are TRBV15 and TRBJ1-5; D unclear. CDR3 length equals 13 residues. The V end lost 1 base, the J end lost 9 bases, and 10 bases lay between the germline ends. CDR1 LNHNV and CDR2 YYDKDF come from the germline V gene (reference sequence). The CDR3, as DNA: TGTGCCACCAGCAGAGGATCCGTAGGGCCCCAGCATTTT. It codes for CATSRGSVGPQHF.

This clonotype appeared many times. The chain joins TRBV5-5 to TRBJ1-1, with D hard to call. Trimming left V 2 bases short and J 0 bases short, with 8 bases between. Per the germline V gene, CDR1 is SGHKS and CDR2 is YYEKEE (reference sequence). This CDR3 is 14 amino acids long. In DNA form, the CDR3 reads TGTGCCAGCAGCTTAAGCTCCATGAACACTGAAGCTTTCTTT. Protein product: CASSLSSMNTEAFF.

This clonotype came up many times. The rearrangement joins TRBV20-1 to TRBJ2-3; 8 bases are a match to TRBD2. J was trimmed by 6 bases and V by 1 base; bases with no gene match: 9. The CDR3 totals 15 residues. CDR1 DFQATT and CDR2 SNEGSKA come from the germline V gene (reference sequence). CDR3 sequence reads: CSARARRGVSDTQYF. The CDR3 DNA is TGCAGTGCTAGAGCAAGGCGGGGGGTGTCGGATACGCAGTATTTT.

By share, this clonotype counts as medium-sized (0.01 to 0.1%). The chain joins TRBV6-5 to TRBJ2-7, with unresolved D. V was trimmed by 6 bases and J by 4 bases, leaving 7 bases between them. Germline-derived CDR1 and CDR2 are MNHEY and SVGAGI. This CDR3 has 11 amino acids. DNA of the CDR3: TGTGCCAGCAGCTCCCCATACGAGCAGTACTTC. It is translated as CASSSPYEQYF.

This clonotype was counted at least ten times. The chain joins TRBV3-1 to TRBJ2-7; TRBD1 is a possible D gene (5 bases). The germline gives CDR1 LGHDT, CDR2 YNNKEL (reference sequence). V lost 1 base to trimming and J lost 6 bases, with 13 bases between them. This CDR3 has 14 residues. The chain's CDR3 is CASSQVWGEGEQYF. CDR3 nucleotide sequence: TGTGCCAGCAGCCAAGTGTGGGGCGAAGGCGAGCAGTACTTC.

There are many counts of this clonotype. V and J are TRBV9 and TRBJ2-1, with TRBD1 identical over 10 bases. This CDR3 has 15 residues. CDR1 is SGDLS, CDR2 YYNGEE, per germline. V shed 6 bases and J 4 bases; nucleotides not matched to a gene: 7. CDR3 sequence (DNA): TGTGCCAGCACCCGGACAGGGGGAAGGTACAATGAGCAGTTCTTC. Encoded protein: CASTRTGGRYNEQFF.

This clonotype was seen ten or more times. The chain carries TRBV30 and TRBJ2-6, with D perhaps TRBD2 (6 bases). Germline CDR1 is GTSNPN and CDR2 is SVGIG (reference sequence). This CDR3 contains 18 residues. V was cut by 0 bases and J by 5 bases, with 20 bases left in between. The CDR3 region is CAWSVGGGFEGRANVLTF. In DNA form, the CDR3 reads TGTGCCTGGAGTGTTGGAGGAGGGTTTGAGGGCCGGGCCAACGTCCTGACTTTC.

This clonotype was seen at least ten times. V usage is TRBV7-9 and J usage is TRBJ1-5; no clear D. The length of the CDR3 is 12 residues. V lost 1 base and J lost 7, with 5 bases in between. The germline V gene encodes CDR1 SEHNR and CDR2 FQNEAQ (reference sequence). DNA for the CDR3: TGTGCCAGCAGCTTAGAGGACCAGCCCCAGCATTTT. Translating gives CASSLEDQPQHF.

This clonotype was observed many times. The CDR3 nucleotides are TGCAGTGCTAGAGAGGGGCAGAATGAGCAGTTCTTC. It is translated as CSAREGQNEQFF. The chain couples TRBV20-1 to TRBJ2-1; D possibly corresponds to TRBD1 (5 bases). Germline lookup yields CDR1 DFQATT and CDR2 SNEGSKA (reference sequence). V dropped 0 bases and J dropped 7 bases, with 7 bases sitting between them. This CDR3 contains 12 residues.

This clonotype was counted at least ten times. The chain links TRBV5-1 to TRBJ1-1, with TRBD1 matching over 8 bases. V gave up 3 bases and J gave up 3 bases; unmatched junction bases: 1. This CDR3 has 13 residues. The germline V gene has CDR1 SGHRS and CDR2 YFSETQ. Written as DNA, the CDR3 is TGCGCCAGCAGCTCGACAGGGGACACTGAAGCTTTCTTT. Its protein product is CASSSTGDTEAFF. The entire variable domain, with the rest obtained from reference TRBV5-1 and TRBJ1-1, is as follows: KAGVTQTPRYLIKTRGQQVTLSCSPISGHRSVSWYQQTPGQGLQFLFEYFSETQRNKGNFPGRFSGRQFSNSRSEMNVSTLELGDSALYLCASSSTGDTEAFFGQGTRLTVV.

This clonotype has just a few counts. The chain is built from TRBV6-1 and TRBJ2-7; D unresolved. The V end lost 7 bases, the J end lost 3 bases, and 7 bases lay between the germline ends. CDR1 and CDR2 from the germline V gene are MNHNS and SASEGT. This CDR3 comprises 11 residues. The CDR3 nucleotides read TGTGCCAGCATAAAGTTCTACGAGCAGTACTTC. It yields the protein CASIKFYEQYF.

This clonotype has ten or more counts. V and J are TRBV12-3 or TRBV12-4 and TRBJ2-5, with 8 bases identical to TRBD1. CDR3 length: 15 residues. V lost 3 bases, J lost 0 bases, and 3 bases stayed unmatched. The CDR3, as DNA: TGTGCCAGCAGTTTGGGCAGGGGGCACCAAGAGACCCAGTACTTC. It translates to CASSLGRGHQETQYF.

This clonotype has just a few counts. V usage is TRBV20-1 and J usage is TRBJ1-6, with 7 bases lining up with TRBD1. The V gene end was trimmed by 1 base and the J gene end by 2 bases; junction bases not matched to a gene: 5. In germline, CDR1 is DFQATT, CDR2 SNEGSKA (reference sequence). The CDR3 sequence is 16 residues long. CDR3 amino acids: CSARVTGVTYNSPLHF. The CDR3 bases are TGCAGTGCTAGAGTTACAGGGGTCACCTATAATTCACCCCTCCACTTT.

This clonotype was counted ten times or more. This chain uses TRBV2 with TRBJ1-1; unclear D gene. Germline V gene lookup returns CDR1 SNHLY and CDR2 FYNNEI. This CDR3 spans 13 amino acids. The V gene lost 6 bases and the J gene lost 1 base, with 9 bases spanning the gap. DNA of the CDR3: TGTGCCAGCAGCCCCGGGTGGAACACTGAAGCTTTCTTT. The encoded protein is CASSPGWNTEAFF.

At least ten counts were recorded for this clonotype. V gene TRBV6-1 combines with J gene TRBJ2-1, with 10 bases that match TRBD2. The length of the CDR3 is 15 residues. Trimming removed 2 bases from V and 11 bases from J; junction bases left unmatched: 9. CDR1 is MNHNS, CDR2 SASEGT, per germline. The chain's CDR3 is CASSETERGGRQQFF. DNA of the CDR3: TGTGCCAGCAGTGAAACAGAGCGGGGGGGTCGACAGCAGTTCTTC.

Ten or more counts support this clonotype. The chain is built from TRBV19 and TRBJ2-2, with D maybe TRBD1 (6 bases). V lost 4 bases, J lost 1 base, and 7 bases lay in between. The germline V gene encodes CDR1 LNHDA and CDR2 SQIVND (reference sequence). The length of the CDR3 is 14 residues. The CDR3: CASSRGQNTGELFF. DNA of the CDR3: TGTGCCAGTAGTAGGGGACAGAACACCGGGGAGCTGTTTTTT.

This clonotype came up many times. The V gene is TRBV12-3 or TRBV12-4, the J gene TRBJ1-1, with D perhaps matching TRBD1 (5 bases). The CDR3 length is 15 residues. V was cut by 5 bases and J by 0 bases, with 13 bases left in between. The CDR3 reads CASSRSGTVNTEAFF. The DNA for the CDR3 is TGTGCCAGCAGTCGGTCCGGGACGGTGAACACTGAAGCTTTCTTT.

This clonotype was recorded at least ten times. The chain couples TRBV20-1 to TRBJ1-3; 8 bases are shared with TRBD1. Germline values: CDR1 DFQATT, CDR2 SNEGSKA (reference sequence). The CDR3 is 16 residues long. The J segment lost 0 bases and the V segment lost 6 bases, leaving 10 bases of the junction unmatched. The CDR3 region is CSATTGGDYSGNTIYF. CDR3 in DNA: TGCAGTGCGACAACAGGGGGGGACTACTCTGGAAACACCATATATTTT.

CDR3: CASSWDKDGDTDTQYF. The CDR3 bases are TGTGCCAGCAGTTGGGACAAGGACGGAGACACAGATACGCAGTATTTT. V gene TRBV6-2 or TRBV6-3 combines with J gene TRBJ2-3; perhaps TRBD1 as D (6 bases). The germline V gene has CDR1 MNHEY and CDR2 SVGEGT. V gave up 4 bases and J gave up 2 bases, with 16 bases separating them. This CDR3 is 16 amino acids long.

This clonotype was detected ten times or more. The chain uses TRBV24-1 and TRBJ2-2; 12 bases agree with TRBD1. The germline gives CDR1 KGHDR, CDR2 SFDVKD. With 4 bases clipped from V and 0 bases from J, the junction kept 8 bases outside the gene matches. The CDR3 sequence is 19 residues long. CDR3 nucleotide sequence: TGTGCCACCAGTGAACTCGGGACAGGGGGCTCCCCGAACACCGGGGAGCTGTTTTTT. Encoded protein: CATSELGTGGSPNTGELFF.

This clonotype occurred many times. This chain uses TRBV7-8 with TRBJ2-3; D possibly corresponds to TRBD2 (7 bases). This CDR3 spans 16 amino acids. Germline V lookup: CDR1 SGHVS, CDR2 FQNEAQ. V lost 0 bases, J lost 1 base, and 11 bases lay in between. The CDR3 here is CASSLAGGPGTDTQYF. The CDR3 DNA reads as TGTGCCAGCAGCTTAGCGGGGGGGCCGGGCACAGATACGCAGTATTTT.

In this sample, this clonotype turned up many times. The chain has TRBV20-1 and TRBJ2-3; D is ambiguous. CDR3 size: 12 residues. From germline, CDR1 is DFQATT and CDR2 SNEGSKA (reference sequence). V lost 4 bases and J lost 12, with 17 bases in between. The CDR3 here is CSAMDVDAIQYF. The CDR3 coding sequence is TGCAGTGCTATGGATGTAGACGCAATTCAGTATTTT.

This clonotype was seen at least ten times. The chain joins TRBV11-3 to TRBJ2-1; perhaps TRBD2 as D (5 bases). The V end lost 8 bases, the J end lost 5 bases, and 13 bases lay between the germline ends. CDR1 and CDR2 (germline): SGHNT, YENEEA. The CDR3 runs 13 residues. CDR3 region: CASLGSGNNEQFF. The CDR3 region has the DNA TGTGCCAGCCTTGGGTCCGGGAACAATGAGCAGTTCTTC.